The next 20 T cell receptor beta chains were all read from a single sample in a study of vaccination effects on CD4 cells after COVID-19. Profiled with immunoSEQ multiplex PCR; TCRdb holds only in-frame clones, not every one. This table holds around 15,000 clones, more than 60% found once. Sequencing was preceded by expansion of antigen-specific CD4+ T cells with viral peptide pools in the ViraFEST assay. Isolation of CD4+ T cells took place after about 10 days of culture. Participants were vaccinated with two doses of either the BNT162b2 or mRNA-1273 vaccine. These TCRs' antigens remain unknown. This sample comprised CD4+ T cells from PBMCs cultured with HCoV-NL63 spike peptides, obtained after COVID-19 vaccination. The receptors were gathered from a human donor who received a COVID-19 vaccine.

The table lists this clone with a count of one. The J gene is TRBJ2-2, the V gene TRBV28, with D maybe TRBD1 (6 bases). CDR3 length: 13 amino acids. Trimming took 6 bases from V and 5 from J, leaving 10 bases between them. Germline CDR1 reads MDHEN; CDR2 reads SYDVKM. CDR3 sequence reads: CASRAGQTGELFF. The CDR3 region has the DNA TGTGCCAGCAGAGCCGGACAGACCGGGGAGCTGTTTTTT.

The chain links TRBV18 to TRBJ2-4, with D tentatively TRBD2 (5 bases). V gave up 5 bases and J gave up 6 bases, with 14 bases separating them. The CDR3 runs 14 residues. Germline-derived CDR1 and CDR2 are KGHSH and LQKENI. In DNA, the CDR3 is TGTGCCAGCTCAAGCAGTAACAGCGGAAACATTCAGTACTTC. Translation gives CASSSSNSGNIQYF. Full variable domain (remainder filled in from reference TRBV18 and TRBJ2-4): NAGVMQNPRHLVRRRGQEARLRCSPMKGHSHVYWYRQLPEEGLKFMVYLQKENIIDESGMPKERFSAEFPKEGPSILRIQQVVRGDSAAYFCASSSSNSGNIQYFGAGTRLSVL.

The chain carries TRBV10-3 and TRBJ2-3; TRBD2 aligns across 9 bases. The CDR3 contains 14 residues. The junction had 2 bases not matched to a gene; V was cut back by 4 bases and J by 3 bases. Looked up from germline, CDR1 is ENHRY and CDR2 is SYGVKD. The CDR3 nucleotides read TGTGCCATCAGTGCTAGCGGGGTGACAGATACGCAGTATTTT. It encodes CAISASGVTDTQYF.

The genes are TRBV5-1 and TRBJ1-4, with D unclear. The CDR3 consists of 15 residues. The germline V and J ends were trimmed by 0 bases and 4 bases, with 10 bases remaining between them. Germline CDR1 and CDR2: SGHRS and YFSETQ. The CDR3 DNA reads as TGCGCCAGCAGCTTGGCCCCCGGGGATAATGAAAAACTGTTTTTT. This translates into CASSLAPGDNEKLFF.

Written as DNA, the CDR3 is TGTGCCATCAGTGAGTCCAACAGGGCAGAGACCCAGTACTTC. This encodes CAISESNRAETQYF. This chain links TRBV10-3 with TRBJ2-5; perhaps TRBD1 as D (6 bases). With 0 bases removed from V and 4 bases from J, the gap between germline ends came to 9 bases. CDR1 is ENHRY, CDR2 SYGVKD, per germline. This CDR3 has 14 residues.

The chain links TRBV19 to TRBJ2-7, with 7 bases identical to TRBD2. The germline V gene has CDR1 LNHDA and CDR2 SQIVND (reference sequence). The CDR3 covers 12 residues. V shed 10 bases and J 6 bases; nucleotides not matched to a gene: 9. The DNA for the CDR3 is TGTGCCACATCCCCGGGGGGACTCGAGCAGTACTTC. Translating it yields CATSPGGLEQYF. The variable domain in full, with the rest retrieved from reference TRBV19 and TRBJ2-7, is DGGITQSPKYLFRKEGQNVTLSCEQNLNHDAMYWYRQDPGQGLRLIYYSQIVNDFQKGDIAEGYSVSREKKESFPLTVTSAQKNPTAFYLCATSPGGLEQYFGPGTRLTVT.

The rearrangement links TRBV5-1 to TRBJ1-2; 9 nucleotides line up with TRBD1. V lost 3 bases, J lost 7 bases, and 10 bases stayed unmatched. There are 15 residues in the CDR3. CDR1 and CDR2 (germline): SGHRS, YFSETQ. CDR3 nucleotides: TGCGCCAGCAGCTGGGGGGACAGGGAGAGGAGTGGCTACACCTTC. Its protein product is CASSWGDRERSGYTF.

DNA of the CDR3: TGTGCCAGCAGTTACGAAGCAGGGGGATTGAACACTGAAGCTTTCTTT. Its translation is CASSYEAGGLNTEAFF. The chain carries TRBV6-2 or TRBV6-3 and TRBJ1-1; TRBD1 matches at 7 bases. The CDR3 spans 16 residues. CDR1 and CDR2 (germline): MNHEY, SVGEGT. V gave up 2 bases and J gave up 0 bases; unmatched junction bases: 6.

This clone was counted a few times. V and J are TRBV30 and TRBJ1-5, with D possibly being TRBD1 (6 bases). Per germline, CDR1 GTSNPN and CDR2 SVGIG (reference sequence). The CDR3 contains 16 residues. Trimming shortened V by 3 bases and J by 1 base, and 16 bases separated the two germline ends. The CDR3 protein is CAWSPAGGASNQPQHF. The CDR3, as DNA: TGTGCCTGGAGCCCCGCGGGGGGCGCGAGCAATCAGCCCCAGCATTTT.

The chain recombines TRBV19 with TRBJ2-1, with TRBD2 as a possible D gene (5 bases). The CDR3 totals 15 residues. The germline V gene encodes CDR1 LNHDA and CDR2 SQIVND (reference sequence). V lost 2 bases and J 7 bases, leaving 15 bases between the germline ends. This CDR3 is CASSIWGSRLNEQFF. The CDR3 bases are TGTGCCAGTAGTATATGGGGTAGTAGACTAAATGAGCAGTTCTTC.

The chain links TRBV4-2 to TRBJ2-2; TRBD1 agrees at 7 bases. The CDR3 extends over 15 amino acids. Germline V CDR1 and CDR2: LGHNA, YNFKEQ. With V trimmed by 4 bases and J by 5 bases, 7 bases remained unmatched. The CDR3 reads CASSRTGQQTGELFF. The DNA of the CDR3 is TGTGCCAGCAGCCGGACAGGACAGCAAACCGGGGAGCTGTTTTTT.

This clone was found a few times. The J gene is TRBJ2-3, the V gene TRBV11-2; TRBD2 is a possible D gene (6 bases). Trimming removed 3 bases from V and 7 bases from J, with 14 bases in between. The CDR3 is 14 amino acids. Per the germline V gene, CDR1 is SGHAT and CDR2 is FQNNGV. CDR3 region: CASSLVGGYHTQYF. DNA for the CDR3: TGTGCCAGCAGCTTGGTGGGGGGATACCATACGCAGTATTTT.

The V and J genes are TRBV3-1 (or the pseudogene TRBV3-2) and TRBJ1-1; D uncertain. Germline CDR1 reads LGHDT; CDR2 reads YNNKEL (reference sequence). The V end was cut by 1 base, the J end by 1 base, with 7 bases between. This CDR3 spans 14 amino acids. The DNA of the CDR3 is TGTGCCAGCAGCCAAGTTGAGGGGAACACTGAAGCTTTCTTT. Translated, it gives CASSQVEGNTEAFF.

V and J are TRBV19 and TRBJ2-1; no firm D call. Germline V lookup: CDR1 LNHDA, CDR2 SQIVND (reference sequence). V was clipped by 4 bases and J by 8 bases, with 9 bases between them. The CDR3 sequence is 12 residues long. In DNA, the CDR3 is TGTGCCAGTAGTACTATCTTTCATGAGCAGTTCTTC. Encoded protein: CASSTIFHEQFF.

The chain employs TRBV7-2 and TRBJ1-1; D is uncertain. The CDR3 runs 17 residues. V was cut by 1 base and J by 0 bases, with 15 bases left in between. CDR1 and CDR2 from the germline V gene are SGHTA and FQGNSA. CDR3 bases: TGTGCCAGCAGCTTAGTCATGTCCCCGGGGATGAACACTGAAGCTTTCTTT. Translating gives CASSLVMSPGMNTEAFF.

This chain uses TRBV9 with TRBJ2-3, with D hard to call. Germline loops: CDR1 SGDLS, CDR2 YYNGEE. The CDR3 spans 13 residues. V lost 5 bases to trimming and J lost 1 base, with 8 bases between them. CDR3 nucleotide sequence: TGTGCCAGCAGAGAGAGCGGCACAGATACGCAGTATTTT. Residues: CASRESGTDTQYF.

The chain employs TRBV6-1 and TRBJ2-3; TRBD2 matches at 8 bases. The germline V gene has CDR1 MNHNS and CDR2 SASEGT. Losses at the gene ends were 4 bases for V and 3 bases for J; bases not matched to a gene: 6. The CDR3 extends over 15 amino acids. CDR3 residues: CASSAAGVGTDTQYF. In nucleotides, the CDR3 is TGTGCCAGCAGTGCAGCGGGAGTAGGGACAGATACGCAGTATTTT.

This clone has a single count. The CDR3 here is CATSDGTGKHLREQYF. The DNA for the CDR3 is TGTGCCACCAGTGATGGGACAGGGAAACACCTACGAGAGCAGTACTTC. The J gene is TRBJ2-7, the V gene TRBV24-1, with 9 bases aligning to TRBD1. This CDR3 spans 16 amino acids. After removal of 3 bases from V and 7 bases from J, the junction contained 12 bases not matched to a gene. From germline, CDR1 is KGHDR and CDR2 SFDVKD.

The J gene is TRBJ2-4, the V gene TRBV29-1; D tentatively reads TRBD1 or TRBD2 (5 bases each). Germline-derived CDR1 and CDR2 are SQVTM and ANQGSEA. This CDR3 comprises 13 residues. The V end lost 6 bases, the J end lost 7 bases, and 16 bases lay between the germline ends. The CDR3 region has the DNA TGCAGCGTAGTGGTCCGGGGCATCAACATTCAGTACTTC. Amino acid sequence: CSVVVRGINIQYF.

The chain's CDR3 is CASSSQRLGNTIYF. The CDR3 nucleotides are TGTGCCAGCAGCTCGCAGCGCCTTGGAAACACCATATATTTT. The V and J genes are TRBV11-1 and TRBJ1-3; D uncertain. The CDR3 spans 14 residues. V was clipped by 4 bases and J by 3 bases, with 10 bases between them. Per germline, CDR1 SGHAT and CDR2 FQDESV (reference sequence).